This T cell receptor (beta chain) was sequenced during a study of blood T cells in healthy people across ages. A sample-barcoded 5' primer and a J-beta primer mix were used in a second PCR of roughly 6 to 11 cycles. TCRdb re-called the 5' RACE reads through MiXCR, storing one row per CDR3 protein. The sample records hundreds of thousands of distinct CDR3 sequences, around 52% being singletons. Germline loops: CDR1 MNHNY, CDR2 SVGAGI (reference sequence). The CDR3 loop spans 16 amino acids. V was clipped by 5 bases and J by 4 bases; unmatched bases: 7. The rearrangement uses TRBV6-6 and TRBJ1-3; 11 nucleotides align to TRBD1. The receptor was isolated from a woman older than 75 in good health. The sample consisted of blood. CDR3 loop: CASSRVGQGVGNTIYF. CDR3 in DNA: TGTGCCAGCAGTCGGGTGGGACAGGGGGTAGGAAACACCATATATTTT.